Each of the 24 T cell receptor beta chains below was sequenced from the same sample in a study of blood T cell repertoires in COVID-19. Profiled with immunoSEQ multiplex PCR; TCRdb holds only in-frame clones, not every one. The table records around 340,000 clones, 80% to 90% of them present only once. Sequenced input: PBMCs or T cells enriched from blood (not recorded which). These receptors all stem from a woman in her thirties or forties with acute COVID-19.

This clone was recorded only once. The V call is TRBV6-5, the J call TRBJ1-5, with 9 nucleotides matching TRBD1. The junction had 7 bases not matched to a gene; V was cut back by 6 bases and J by 4 bases. Looked up from germline, CDR1 is MNHEY and CDR2 is SVGAGI. The CDR3 has 15 residues. The CDR3 region has the DNA TGTGCCAGCAGGCCCCCGGGACAGGGAAATCAGCCCCAGCATTTT. This encodes CASRPPGQGNQPQHF.

The gene calls are TRBV5-1 and TRBJ2-2; possible D gene TRBD2, 6 bases. Trimming shortened V by 3 bases and J by 6 bases, and 15 bases separated the two germline ends. CDR1 is SGHRS and CDR2 is YFSETQ in the germline V gene. This CDR3 is built from 15 residues. CDR3 coding DNA: TGCGCCAGCAGCTCCCCGGGACTTAGCCCCGGGGAGCTGTTTTTT. This sequence encodes CASSSPGLSPGELFF. The whole variable domain, remainder taken from reference TRBV5-1 and TRBJ2-2, is KAGVTQTPRYLIKTRGQQVTLSCSPISGHRSVSWYQQTPGQGLQFLFEYFSETQRNKGNFPGRFSGRQFSNSRSEMNVSTLELGDSALYLCASSSPGLSPGELFFGEGSRLTVL.

The rearrangement uses TRBV5-6 and TRBJ2-7; D may be TRBD1 (6 bases). Germline values: CDR1 SGHDT, CDR2 YYEEEE. V was shortened by 3 bases and J by 5 bases, with 12 bases between the two germline ends. CDR3 length: 13 amino acids. The CDR3 protein is CASSWQGSDEQYF. The CDR3 nucleotides read TGTGCCAGCAGCTGGCAGGGGTCCGACGAGCAGTACTTC.

The chain has TRBV20-1 and TRBJ2-3; 9 bases fit TRBD2. The CDR3 covers 14 residues. With V trimmed by 3 bases and J by 0 bases, 1 base remained unmatched. Germline V CDR1 and CDR2: DFQATT, SNEGSKA (reference sequence). The CDR3 region has the DNA TGCAGTGCTAGTCTAGCGGGGAGCACAGATACGCAGTATTTT. Its protein product is CSASLAGSTDTQYF.

This clone was seen once. The genes are TRBV27 and TRBJ1-1; D is unclear. V was shortened by 3 bases and J by 1 base, with 6 bases between the two germline ends. The CDR3 sequence is 13 residues long. Germline V gives CDR1 MNHEY, CDR2 SMNVEV (reference sequence). The CDR3 nucleotides read TGTGCCAGCAGTTTCGCGGGGAACACTGAAGCTTTCTTT. Encoded protein: CASSFAGNTEAFF.

This rearrangement joins TRBV28 to TRBJ1-6; TRBD1 agrees at 10 bases. The germline CDR1 and CDR2 sequences are MDHEN and SYDVKM. V trimming: 6 bases; J trimming: 9 bases; junction bases outside the gene matches: 5. This CDR3 has 14 amino acids. The chain's CDR3 is CASSSTGGFSPLHF. The DNA for the CDR3 is TGTGCCAGCAGCTCGACAGGGGGCTTTTCACCCCTCCACTTT.

The rearrangement joins TRBV28 to TRBJ1-6, with 7 nucleotides matching TRBD1. There are 16 residues in the CDR3. Germline V lookup: CDR1 MDHEN, CDR2 SYDVKM. Germline trimming cut 6 bases from V and 0 bases from J; bases unmatched to any gene: 5. The CDR3, as DNA: TGTGCCAGCAGGCCCGGGACAGACTCCTATAATTCACCCCTCCACTTT. It encodes CASRPGTDSYNSPLHF.

This chain uses TRBV5-6 with TRBJ1-4; D is uncertain. CDR1 and CDR2 from the germline V gene are SGHDT and YYEEEE. The CDR3 totals 16 residues. The V end was cut by 1 base, the J end by 1 base, with 11 bases between. The CDR3 DNA reads TGTGCCAGCAGCTTGAGAGGGTTTAGAACTAATGAAAAACTGTTTTTT. Amino acid sequence: CASSLRGFRTNEKLFF.

The V and J genes are TRBV6-2 or TRBV6-3 and TRBJ1-5, with D maybe TRBD1 (5 bases). The CDR3 sequence is 14 residues long. CDR1 and CDR2 from the germline V gene are MNHEY and SVGEGT. Trimming left V 5 bases short and J 0 bases short, with 8 bases between. CDR3 loop: CASSPTDSNQPQHF. Here the CDR3 DNA reads TGTGCCAGCAGTCCGACAGATAGCAATCAGCCCCAGCATTTT.

J is TRBJ1-1 and V is TRBV5-1; D uncertain. The V and J ends lost 0 bases and 3 bases respectively, with 12 bases between them. Per the germline V gene, CDR1 is SGHRS and CDR2 is YFSETQ. This CDR3 contains 15 residues. CDR3 loop: CASSLVGREDTEAFF. The CDR3 bases are TGCGCCAGCAGCTTGGTAGGGAGGGAGGACACTGAAGCTTTCTTT. The entire variable domain, with the rest obtained from reference TRBV5-1 and TRBJ1-1, is as follows: KAGVTQTPRYLIKTRGQQVTLSCSPISGHRSVSWYQQTPGQGLQFLFEYFSETQRNKGNFPGRFSGRQFSNSRSEMNVSTLELGDSALYLCASSLVGREDTEAFFGQGTRLTVV.

V gene TRBV6-1 combines with J gene TRBJ2-2; D might be TRBD1 (5 bases). Trimming shortened V by 2 bases and J by 5 bases, and 12 bases separated the two germline ends. The CDR3 has 15 residues. The germline CDR1 and CDR2 sequences are MNHNS and SASEGT. Here the CDR3 DNA reads TGTGCCAGCAGTGAACAAGGGGAAGCTACCGGGGAGCTGTTTTTT. Protein: CASSEQGEATGELFF.

J is TRBJ2-3 and V is TRBV11-2; 8 nucleotides line up with TRBD2. The CDR3 extends over 16 amino acids. J was trimmed by 5 bases and V by 8 bases; bases with no gene match: 15. Germline CDR1 and CDR2: SGHAT and FQNNGV. The CDR3 nucleotides read TGTGCCAGCGCCCCACGCCGGGGGGGCACCAAAGATACGCAGTATTTT. It specifies CASAPRRGGTKDTQYF.

The chain employs TRBV2 and TRBJ2-5; D is perhaps TRBD2 (7 bases). The germline CDR1 and CDR2 sequences are SNHLY and FYNNEI. The V end was cut by 1 base, the J end by 4 bases, with 13 bases between. The length of the CDR3 is 15 residues. The CDR3 protein is CASSEGGGPGETQYF. DNA of the CDR3: TGTGCCAGCAGTGAAGGGGGGGGGCCAGGAGAGACCCAGTACTTC.

V usage is TRBV6-4 and J usage is TRBJ2-7; the D is unclear. The CDR3 extends over 14 amino acids. Looked up from germline, CDR1 is MRHNA and CDR2 is SNTAGT. With 7 bases removed from V and 6 bases from J, the gap between germline ends came to 19 bases. CDR3 in amino acids: CASILPTASAEQYF. The CDR3 coding sequence is TGTGCCAGCATACTCCCTACAGCCTCTGCCGAGCAGTACTTC.

The chain combines TRBV2 with TRBJ1-2; D is perhaps TRBD1 (5 bases). Trimming left V 1 base short and J 0 bases short, with 9 bases between. Germline assignment: CDR1 SNHLY and CDR2 FYNNEI. The CDR3 is 15 residues long. Here the CDR3 DNA reads TGTGCCAGCAGTGAAGGGGGGGGTTCTAACTATGGCTACACCTTC. Protein sequence: CASSEGGGSNYGYTF. Full variable domain (remainder filled in from reference TRBV2 and TRBJ1-2): EPEVTQTPSHQVTQMGQEVILRCVPISNHLYFYWYRQILGQKVEFLVSFYNNEISEKSEIFDDQFSVERPDGSNFTLKIRSTKLEDSAMYFCASSEGGGSNYGYTFGSGTRLTVV.

The chain carries TRBV15 and TRBJ1-6; D may be TRBD1 (5 bases). CDR3 length equals 12 residues. Deletions cut 0 bases from V and 13 bases from J, with 7 bases between. Germline V lookup: CDR1 LNHNV, CDR2 YYDKDF (reference sequence). The CDR3 protein is CATSRETAPLHF. CDR3 DNA sequence: TGTGCCACCAGCAGAGAGACAGCCCCCCTCCACTTT.

The chain combines TRBV7-8 with TRBJ1-5, with 7 bases matching TRBD1. Germline CDR1 SGHVS, CDR2 FQNEAQ. The CDR3 runs 16 residues. The V and J ends lost 5 bases and 4 bases, in that order; junction bases with no gene match: 11. As DNA, the CDR3 is TGTGCCAGCAGCCAACACGAGACAGGGAATAATCAGCCCCAGCATTTT. Translation gives CASSQHETGNNQPQHF. The variable domain in full, with the rest retrieved from reference TRBV7-8 and TRBJ1-5, is GAGVSQSPRYKVAKRGQDVALRCDPISGHVSLFWYQQALGQGPEFLTYFQNEAQLDKSGLPSDRFFAERPEGSVSTLKIQRTQQEDSAVYLCASSQHETGNNQPQHFGDGTRLSIL.

The chain links TRBV27 to TRBJ2-3; TRBD1 agrees at 12 bases. The CDR3 is 18 amino acids. With V trimmed by 8 bases and J by 3 bases, 15 bases remained unmatched. In germline, CDR1 is MNHEY, CDR2 SMNVEV (reference sequence). In DNA form, the CDR3 reads TGTGCCAGCGGAACGGGACAGGGGGCAGCACTTTGGACAGATACGCAGTATTTT. Its translation: CASGTGQGAALWTDTQYF.

The rearrangement uses TRBV15 and TRBJ1-4; TRBD1 aligns across 7 bases. There are 15 residues in the CDR3. The trim removed 3 bases at V and 0 bases at J, leaving 1 base unmatched. CDR1 is LNHNV and CDR2 is YYDKDF in the germline V gene (reference sequence). The CDR3, as DNA: TGTGCCACCAGCAGGGGGACAGCAACTAATGAAAAACTGTTTTTT. It specifies CATSRGTATNEKLFF.

The CDR3 sequence: CASSATTGHYNSPLHF. CDR3 sequence (DNA): TGTGCCAGTAGTGCGACGACAGGGCACTATAATTCACCCCTCCACTTT. The chain recombines TRBV19 with TRBJ1-6; TRBD1 matches at 7 bases. This CDR3 has 16 amino acids. Trimming at V came to 5 bases and at J to 3 bases, leaving 7 bases not matched to a gene. Germline V CDR1 and CDR2: LNHDA, SQIVND (reference sequence). The variable domain in full, completed from reference TRBV19 and TRBJ1-6, reads DGGITQSPKYLFRKEGQNVTLSCEQNLNHDAMYWYRQDPGQGLRLIYYSQIVNDFQKGDIAEGYSVSREKKESFPLTVTSAQKNPTAFYLCASSATTGHYNSPLHFGNGTRLTVT.

In DNA form, the CDR3 reads TGTGCCAGCAGTCCTATGGACGACAGGCCGACCTATGGCTACACCTTC. It encodes CASSPMDDRPTYGYTF. This sequence joins TRBV28 and TRBJ1-2; D possibly corresponds to TRBD1 (6 bases). V lost 5 bases to trimming and J lost 4 bases, with 20 bases between them. CDR3 size: 16 residues. Germline assignment: CDR1 MDHEN and CDR2 SYDVKM.

As regards this clone: Germline is not matched at one junction end, which may reflect a read error. The rearrangement uses TRBV7-2 and TRBJ1-2; D possibly corresponds to TRBD1 (6 bases). CDR3 length equals 14 residues. The V gene's germline CDR1 is SGHTA and CDR2 FQGNSA. The CDR3 here is CASSSGQPNFGYTF. The CDR3 DNA is TGTGCCAGCAGCTCCGGACAGCCGAACTTTGGCTACACCTTC. Looking up the rest from reference TRBV7-2 and TRBJ1-2 gives the full variable domain: GAGVSQSPSNKVTEKGKDVELRCDPISGHTALYWYRQSLGQGLEFLIYFQGNSAPDKSGLPSDRFSAERTGGSVSTLTIQRTQQEDSAVYLCASSSGQPNFGYTFGSGTRLTVV.

This clone has just a few counts. The rearrangement uses TRBV4-1 and TRBJ1-5, with a possible D match to TRBD1 (6 bases). CDR1 is MGHRA and CDR2 is YSYEKL in the germline V gene. Trimming took off 0 bases at V and 3 bases at J, with 15 bases between the two ends. The length of the CDR3 is 17 residues. Written as DNA, the CDR3 is TGCGCCAGCAGCCAAGATACCCGGGACACCTACAATCAGCCCCAGCATTTT. Its protein product is CASSQDTRDTYNQPQHF.

V usage is TRBV19 and J usage is TRBJ1-4, with 10 bases lining up with TRBD1. CDR3 length equals 15 residues. J gave up 5 bases and V 5 bases, and 5 bases lay outside the gene matches. In germline, CDR1 is LNHDA, CDR2 SQIVND (reference sequence). In DNA form, the CDR3 reads TGTGCCAGTAGTCCCCGACAGGGGGCGAATGAAAAACTGTTTTTT. Encoded protein: CASSPRQGANEKLFF. Together with reference TRBV19 and TRBJ1-4, the CDR3 gives the full variable domain: DGGITQSPKYLFRKEGQNVTLSCEQNLNHDAMYWYRQDPGQGLRLIYYSQIVNDFQKGDIAEGYSVSREKKESFPLTVTSAQKNPTAFYLCASSPRQGANEKLFFGSGTQLSVL.